Detailed here is one T cell receptor beta chain. The sample comes from a study of T cells expressing NK-cell markers. Generation of TCR beta cDNA was performed by 5'RACE template switching incorporating UMIs. TCRdb derives one entry per CDR3 protein from the 5' RACE reads, leaving out DNA. The table counts some 150,000 distinct CDR3 sequences; around 12% lies in the top ten. CDR3 length: 17 residues. Germline-derived CDR1 and CDR2 are MNHEY and SMNVEV (reference sequence). Sequenced: blood T cells: a sorted CD56 or NKG2C T cell subset, CD4+ or CD8+ T cells, or bulk PBMC T cells (not recorded which). The receptor comes from a man between 18 and 29 years old in good health. The chain uses TRBV27 and TRBJ1-3. CDR3 sequence reads: CASSLLSGGSSGNTIYF.